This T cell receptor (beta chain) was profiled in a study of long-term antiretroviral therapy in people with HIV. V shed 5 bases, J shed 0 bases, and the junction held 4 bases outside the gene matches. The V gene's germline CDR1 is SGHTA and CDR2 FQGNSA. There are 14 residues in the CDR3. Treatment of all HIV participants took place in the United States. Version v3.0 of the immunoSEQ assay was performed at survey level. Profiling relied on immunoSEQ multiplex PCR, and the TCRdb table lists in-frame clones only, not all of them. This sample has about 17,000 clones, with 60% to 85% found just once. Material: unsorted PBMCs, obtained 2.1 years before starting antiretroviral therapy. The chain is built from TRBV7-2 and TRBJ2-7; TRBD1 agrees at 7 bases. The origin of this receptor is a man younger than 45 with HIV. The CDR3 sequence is CASSARDSSYEQYF. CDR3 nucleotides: TGTGCCAGCAGCGCCCGGGACAGCTCCTACGAGCAGTACTTC.